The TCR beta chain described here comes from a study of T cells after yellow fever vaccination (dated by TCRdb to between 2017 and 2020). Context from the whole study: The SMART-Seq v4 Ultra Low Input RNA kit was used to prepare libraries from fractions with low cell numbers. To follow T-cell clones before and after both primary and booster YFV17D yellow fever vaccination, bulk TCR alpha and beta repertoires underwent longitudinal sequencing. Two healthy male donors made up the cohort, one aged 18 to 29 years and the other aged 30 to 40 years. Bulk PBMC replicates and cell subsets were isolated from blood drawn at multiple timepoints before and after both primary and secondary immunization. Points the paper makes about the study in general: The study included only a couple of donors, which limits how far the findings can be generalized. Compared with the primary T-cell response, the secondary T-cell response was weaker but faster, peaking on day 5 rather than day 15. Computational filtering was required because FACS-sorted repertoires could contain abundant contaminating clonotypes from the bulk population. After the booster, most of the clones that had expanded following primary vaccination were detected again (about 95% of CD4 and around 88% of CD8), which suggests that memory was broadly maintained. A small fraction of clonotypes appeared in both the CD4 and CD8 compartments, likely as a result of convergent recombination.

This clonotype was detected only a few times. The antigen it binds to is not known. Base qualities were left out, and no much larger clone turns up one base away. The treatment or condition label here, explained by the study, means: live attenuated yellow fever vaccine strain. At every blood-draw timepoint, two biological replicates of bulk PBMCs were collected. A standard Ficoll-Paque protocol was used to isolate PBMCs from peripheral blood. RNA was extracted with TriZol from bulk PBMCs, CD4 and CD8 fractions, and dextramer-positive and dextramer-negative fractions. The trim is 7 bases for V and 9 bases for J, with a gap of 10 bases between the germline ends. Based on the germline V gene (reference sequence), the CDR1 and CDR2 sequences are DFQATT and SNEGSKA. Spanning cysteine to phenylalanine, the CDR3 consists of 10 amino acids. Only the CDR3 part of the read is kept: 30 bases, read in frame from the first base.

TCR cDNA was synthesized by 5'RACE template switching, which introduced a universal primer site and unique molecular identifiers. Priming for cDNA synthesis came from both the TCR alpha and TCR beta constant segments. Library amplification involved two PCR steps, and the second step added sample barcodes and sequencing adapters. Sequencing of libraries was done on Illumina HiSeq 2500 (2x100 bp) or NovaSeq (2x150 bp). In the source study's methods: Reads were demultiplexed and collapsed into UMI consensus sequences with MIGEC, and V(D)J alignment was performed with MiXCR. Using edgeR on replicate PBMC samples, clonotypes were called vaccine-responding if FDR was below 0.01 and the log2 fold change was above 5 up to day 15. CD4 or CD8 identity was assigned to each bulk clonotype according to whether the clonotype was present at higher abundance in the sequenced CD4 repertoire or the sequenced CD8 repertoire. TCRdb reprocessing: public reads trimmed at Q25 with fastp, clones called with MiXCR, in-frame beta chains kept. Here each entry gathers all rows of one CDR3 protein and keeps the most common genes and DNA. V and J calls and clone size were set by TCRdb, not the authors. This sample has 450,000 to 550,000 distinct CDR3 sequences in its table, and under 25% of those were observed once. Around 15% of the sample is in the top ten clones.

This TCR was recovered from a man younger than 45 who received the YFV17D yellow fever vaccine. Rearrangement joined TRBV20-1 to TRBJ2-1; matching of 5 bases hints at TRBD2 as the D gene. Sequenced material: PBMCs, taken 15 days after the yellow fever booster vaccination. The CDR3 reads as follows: CSVVGVEQFF. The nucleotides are TGCAGTGTTGTGGGAGTTGAGCAGTTCTTC.